This entry is about one TCR beta chain. These data come from a study of control samples from healthy donors and cancer patients. Measured with immunoSEQ multiplex PCR; TCRdb has only the in-frame clones, and not every one. Of over 150,000 clones in the sample, approximately 96% are singletons; the top ten hold over 0.9%. Per the germline V gene, CDR1 is SGHAT and CDR2 is FQNNGV. J gave up 9 bases and V 5 bases, and 11 bases lay outside the gene matches. The CDR3 contains 15 residues. This receptor was taken from a woman aged 25 to 39 in good health. Material for sequencing was blood. The V call is TRBV11-2, the J call TRBJ2-1; 9 bases are shared with TRBD1. CDR3 amino acids: CASSTQGALWGEQFF. The CDR3 DNA is TGTGCCAGCAGCACACAGGGGGCTTTATGGGGTGAGCAGTTCTTC.